Below, 12 T cell receptor beta chains from the same sample are listed, as sequenced in a study of shared clonotypes between healthy human individuals. Terminally differentiated effector memory CD45RA+ cells were excluded from the naive CD8 cells, which were CD45RO-negative and positively selected for CCR7. Assay: immunoSEQ multiplex PCR; the TCRdb copy retains only in-frame clones and omits some. The sample shows a few million clones, 90% to 95% of them seen only once. The sequencing sample was made of naive CD8+ T cells from PBMCs. Receptor source: a man aged 18-30 years in good health. Some clones in this sample may be carry-over from other donors' samples.

The rearrangement uses TRBV27 and TRBJ1-2; D gene unclear. There are 14 residues in the CDR3. The germline V gene encodes CDR1 MNHEY and CDR2 SMNVEV (reference sequence). V lost 3 bases, J lost 4 bases, and 12 bases lay in between. The CDR3 loop reads CASSFRETSYGYTF. CDR3 DNA: TGTGCCAGCAGTTTTAGGGAGACGAGCTATGGCTACACCTTC.

The count of this clone is one. The chain uses TRBV9 and TRBJ2-1; 12 bases map to TRBD2. The germline CDR1 and CDR2 sequences are SGDLS and YYNGEE. This CDR3 spans 17 amino acids. V was clipped by 6 bases and J by 9 bases; unmatched bases: 16. The CDR3 region is CASNLAGGPLSLPEQFF. CDR3 in DNA: TGTGCCAGCAACCTAGCGGGAGGGCCTCTAAGCCTGCCTGAGCAGTTCTTC.

The V gene is TRBV6-1, the J gene TRBJ2-1; the D is unclear. This CDR3 comprises 16 residues. The germline V and J ends were trimmed by 2 bases and 2 bases, with 13 bases remaining between them. The germline gives CDR1 MNHNS, CDR2 SASEGT. CDR3 residues: CASSERRNPPYNEQFF. The CDR3 region has the DNA TGTGCCAGCAGTGAACGGCGGAATCCCCCCTACAATGAGCAGTTCTTC.

As concerns this clone: Within the sample, other DNA sequences also encode this same CDR3. The chain uses TRBV27 and TRBJ1-1; possible D gene TRBD1, 5 bases. Per germline, CDR1 MNHEY and CDR2 SMNVEV (reference sequence). The CDR3 extends over 14 amino acids. With 2 bases removed from V and 1 base from J, the gap between germline ends came to 8 bases. The CDR3 region is CASSLAGPNTEAFF. The CDR3 DNA reads as TGTGCCAGCAGTTTAGCGGGGCCGAACACTGAAGCTTTCTTT.

This chain uses TRBV5-4 with TRBJ2-4; 7 bases align to TRBD1. The V segment lost 4 bases and the J segment 6 bases; nucleotides outside the gene matches: 13. Per the germline V gene, CDR1 is SGHNT and CDR2 is YYREEE (reference sequence). The length of the CDR3 is 16 residues. This chain's CDR3 is CASSNPRDRQRNIQYF. The DNA of the CDR3 is TGTGCCAGCAGCAACCCCCGGGACAGACAAAGAAACATTCAGTACTTC.

The chain has TRBV5-1 and TRBJ1-2, with D possibly TRBD1 on 5 matching bases. Looked up from germline, CDR1 is SGHRS and CDR2 is YFSETQ. The V end was cut by 2 bases, the J end by 12 bases, with 14 bases between. The CDR3 has 12 residues. The CDR3 reads CASSFGGTWHTF. CDR3 nucleotide sequence: TGCGCCAGCAGCTTTGGGGGGACCTGGCACACCTTC. Full variable domain (rest looked up from reference TRBV5-1 and TRBJ1-2): KAGVTQTPRYLIKTRGQQVTLSCSPISGHRSVSWYQQTPGQGLQFLFEYFSETQRNKGNFPGRFSGRQFSNSRSEMNVSTLELGDSALYLCASSFGGTWHTFGSGTRLTVV.

This sequence joins TRBV27 and TRBJ2-2; D remains unclear. The CDR3 totals 14 residues. V lost 4 bases and J lost 2, with 8 bases in between. The V gene's germline CDR1 is MNHEY and CDR2 SMNVEV (reference sequence). The CDR3: CASSSALNTGELFF. The CDR3 coding sequence is TGTGCCAGCAGTTCGGCATTAAACACCGGGGAGCTGTTTTTT.

The chain combines TRBV28 with TRBJ2-7; D might be TRBD2 (5 bases). Trimming took 6 bases from V and 5 from J, leaving 17 bases between them. This CDR3 region has 14 residues. From germline, CDR1 is MDHEN and CDR2 SYDVKM. The CDR3 bases are TGTGCCAGCAGACTAGAGAGTTCGGGCCACGAGCAGTACTTC. The encoded protein is CASRLESSGHEQYF. Variable domain in full (rest from reference TRBV28 and TRBJ2-7): DVKVTQSSRYLVKRTGEKVFLECVQDMDHENMFWYRQDPGLGLRLIYFSYDVKMKEKGDIPEGYSVSREKKERFSLILESASTNQTSMYLCASRLESSGHEQYFGPGTRLTVT.

The rearrangement links TRBV27 to TRBJ1-2; the D is unclear. The V and J ends lost 0 bases and 7 bases respectively, with 9 bases between them. CDR1 and CDR2 from the germline V gene are MNHEY and SMNVEV (reference sequence). The CDR3 is 13 amino acids. The CDR3 sequence is CASSLSAVSGYTF. DNA for the CDR3: TGTGCCAGCAGTTTATCGGCAGTCTCTGGCTACACCTTC.

J is TRBJ1-1 and V is TRBV28; a possible D gene is TRBD1 (5 bases). Germline CDR1 is MDHEN and CDR2 is SYDVKM. This CDR3 region has 13 residues. Trimming removed 4 bases from V and 7 bases from J, with 13 bases in between. The CDR3 loop reads CASSSGEGNEAFF. The CDR3 bases are TGTGCCAGCAGTTCGGGAGAGGGGAATGAAGCTTTCTTT. The full variable domain, with the rest looked up from reference TRBV28 and TRBJ1-1, is DVKVTQSSRYLVKRTGEKVFLECVQDMDHENMFWYRQDPGLGLRLIYFSYDVKMKEKGDIPEGYSVSREKKERFSLILESASTNQTSMYLCASSSGEGNEAFFGQGTRLTVV.

About this clone itself: The sample has other DNA sequences that encode this CDR3 too. The chain has TRBV15 and TRBJ2-5; possible D gene TRBD2, 6 bases. CDR1 and CDR2 (germline): LNHNV, YYDKDF (reference sequence). Trimming removed 0 bases at V and 4 bases at J, with 12 bases between. The CDR3 is 15 residues long. CDR3 sequence (DNA): TGTGCCACCAGCAGAGAGGCGGGACTCGCAGAGACCCAGTACTTC. It encodes CATSREAGLAETQYF. The whole variable domain, remainder taken from reference TRBV15 and TRBJ2-5, is DAMVIQNPRYQVTQFGKPVTLSCSQTLNHNVMYWYQQKSSQAPKLLFHYYDKDFNNEADTPDNFQSRRPNTSFCFLDIRSPGLGDTAMYLCATSREAGLAETQYFGPGTRLLVL.

The chain couples TRBV6-1 to TRBJ1-1, with TRBD1 matching over 10 bases. The CDR3 covers 17 residues. V lost 4 bases to trimming and J lost 6 bases; unmatched junction nucleotides: 14. Germline CDR1 MNHNS, CDR2 SASEGT. CDR3 DNA sequence: TGTGCCAGCAGTGTAGACAGGGGGCTGAATAGGGTTGCTGAAGCTTTCTTT. It yields the protein CASSVDRGLNRVAEAFF.